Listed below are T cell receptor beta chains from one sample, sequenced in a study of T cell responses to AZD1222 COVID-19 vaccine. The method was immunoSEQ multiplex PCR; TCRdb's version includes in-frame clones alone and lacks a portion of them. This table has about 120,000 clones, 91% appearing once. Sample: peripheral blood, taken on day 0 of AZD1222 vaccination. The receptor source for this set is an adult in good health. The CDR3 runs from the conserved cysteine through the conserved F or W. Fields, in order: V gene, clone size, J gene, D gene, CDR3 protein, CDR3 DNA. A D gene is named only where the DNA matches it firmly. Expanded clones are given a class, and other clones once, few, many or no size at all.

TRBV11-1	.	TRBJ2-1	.	CASSLAQYNEQFF	TGTGCCAGCAGCTTGGCCCAGTACAATGAGCAGTTCTTC
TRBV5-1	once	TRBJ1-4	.	CASSLERTDEKLFF	TGCGCCAGCAGCTTGGAGAGGACGGATGAAAAACTGTTTTTT
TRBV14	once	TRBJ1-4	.	CASSPRRESNEKLFF	TGTGCCAGCAGCCCTAGACGGGAATCTAATGAAAAACTGTTTTTT
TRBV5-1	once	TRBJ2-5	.	CASSLGARETQYF	TGCGCCAGCAGCTTGGGAGCGAGGGAGACCCAGTACTTC
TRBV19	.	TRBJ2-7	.	CASSVIYEQYF	TGTGCCAGTAGTGTAATCTACGAGCAGTACTTC
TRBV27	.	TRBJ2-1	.	CASNPVRGTYNEQFF	TGTGCCAGCAATCCTGTGAGGGGTACCTACAATGAGCAGTTCTTC
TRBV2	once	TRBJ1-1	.	CASSAASSEAFF	TGTGCCAGCAGTGCGGCTAGCTCTGAAGCTTTCTTT
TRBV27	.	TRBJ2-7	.	CASHGATYEQYF	TGTGCCAGCCACGGGGCGACCTACGAGCAGTACTTC
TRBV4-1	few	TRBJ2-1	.	CASSQGTNEQFF	TGCGCCAGCAGCCAAGGGACCAATGAGCAGTTCTTC
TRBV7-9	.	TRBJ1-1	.	CASSATTVNTEAFF	TGTGCCAGCAGCGCGACGACAGTAAACACTGAAGCTTTCTTT
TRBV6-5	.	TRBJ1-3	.	CASSFGDTKNTIYF	TGTGCCAGCAGTTTCGGGGACACCAAGAACACCATATATTTT
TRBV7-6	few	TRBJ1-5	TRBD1	CASSLVAGGNQPQHF	TGTGCCAGCAGCTTAGTGGCAGGGGGGAATCAGCCCCAGCATTTT
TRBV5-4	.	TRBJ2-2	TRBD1	CASSPPGTDITGELFF	TGTGCCAGCAGCCCCCCCGGGACAGACATAACCGGGGAGCTGTTTTTT
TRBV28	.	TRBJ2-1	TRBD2	CASRRTSGSNEQFF	TGTGCCAGCAGGAGGACTAGCGGGAGTAATGAGCAGTTCTTC
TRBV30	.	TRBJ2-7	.	CAWSFGGYEQYF	TGTGCCTGGAGTTTTGGGGGATACGAGCAGTACTTC
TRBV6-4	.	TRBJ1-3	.	CASIKWCRTGNTIYF	TGTGCCAGCATTAAGTGGTGCAGAACTGGAAACACCATATATTTT
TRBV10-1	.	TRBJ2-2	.	CASRPAGNTGELFF	TGCGCCAGCAGGCCAGCGGGGAACACCGGGGAGCTGTTTTTT
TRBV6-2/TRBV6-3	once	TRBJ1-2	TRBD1	CASSYDRALVNGYTF	TGTGCCAGCAGTTACGACAGGGCTCTCGTCAATGGCTACACCTTC
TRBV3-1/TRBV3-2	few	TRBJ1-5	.	CASSQDTQPQHF	TGTGCCAGCAGCCAAGATACTCAGCCCCAGCATTTT
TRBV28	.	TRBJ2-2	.	CASSLFPLISSANTGELFF	TGTGCCAGCAGTTTATTTCCCCTTATTAGTTCAGCGAACACCGGGGAGCTGTTTTTT
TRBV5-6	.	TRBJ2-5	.	CASSFRGAGWVQETQYF	TGTGCCAGCAGCTTTAGAGGAGCCGGGTGGGTCCAAGAGACCCAGTACTTC
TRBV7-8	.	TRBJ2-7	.	CASSLQGEQYF	TGTGCCAGCAGCTTACAGGGCGAGCAGTACTTC
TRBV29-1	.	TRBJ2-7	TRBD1	CSVEAVGQGVGQYF	TGCAGCGTTGAGGCCGTCGGACAGGGAGTTGGGCAGTACTTC
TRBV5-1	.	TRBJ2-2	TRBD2	CASSLGFRLAQGSGELFF	TGCGCCAGCAGCTTGGGTTTCAGACTAGCGCAGGGGTCCGGGGAGCTGTTTTTT
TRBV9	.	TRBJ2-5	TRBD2	CASSAKPAASGSRETQYF	TGTGCCAGCAGCGCAAAACCAGCGGCCAGCGGGAGCCGGGAGACCCAGTACTTC
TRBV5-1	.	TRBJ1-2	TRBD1	CASSLAPGGNYGYTF	TGCGCCAGCAGCTTGGCACCAGGGGGCAACTATGGCTACACCTTC
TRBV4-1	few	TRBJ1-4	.	CASSHPPRQPTNEKLFF	TGCGCCAGCAGCCACCCCCCAAGGCAGCCAACTAATGAAAAACTGTTTTTT
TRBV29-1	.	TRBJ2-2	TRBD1	CSVFRSGGTGELFF	TGCAGCGTTTTTAGGTCAGGGGGCACCGGGGAGCTGTTTTTT
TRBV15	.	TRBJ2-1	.	CATGLGSGGVDEQFF	TGTGCCACCGGGTTGGGATCCGGTGGGGTTGATGAGCAGTTCTTC
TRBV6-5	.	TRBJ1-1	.	CASSPSGALNTEAFF	TGTGCCAGCAGTCCGTCAGGGGCGCTGAACACTGAAGCTTTCTTT
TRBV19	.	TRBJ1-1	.	CASENPGLNTEAFF	TGTGCCAGTGAGAACCCAGGTTTGAACACTGAAGCTTTCTTT
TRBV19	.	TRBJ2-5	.	CASTRTGLQETQYF	TGTGCCAGTACCAGAACAGGACTCCAAGAGACCCAGTACTTC
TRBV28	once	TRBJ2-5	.	CASSLPTGYQETQYF	TGTGCCAGCAGTTTACCTACAGGGTACCAAGAGACCCAGTACTTC
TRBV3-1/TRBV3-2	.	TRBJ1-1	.	CASSQIGSLNTEAFF	TGTGCCAGCAGCCAGATAGGTAGCCTGAACACTGAAGCTTTCTTT
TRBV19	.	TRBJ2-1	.	CASSPTPYNEQFF	TGTGCCAGTAGTCCGACGCCTTACAATGAGCAGTTCTTC
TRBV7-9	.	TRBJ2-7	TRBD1	CASSPGDRTMNF	TGTGCCAGCAGCCCTGGGGACAGGACAATGAACTTC
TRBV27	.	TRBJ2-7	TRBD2	CASSSSGRAYEQYF	TGTGCCAGCAGCTCTAGCGGGAGGGCCTACGAGCAGTACTTC
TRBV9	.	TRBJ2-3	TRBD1	CASSSGTGATSDTQYF	TGTGCCAGCAGCTCAGGGACAGGCGCAACATCAGATACGCAGTATTTT
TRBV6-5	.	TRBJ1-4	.	CASSVGGTGEKLFF	TGTGCCAGCAGCGTGGGGGGCACGGGGGAAAAACTGTTTTTT
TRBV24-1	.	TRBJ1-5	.	CATSDAGRNQPQHF	TGTGCCACCAGTGACGCAGGGCGCAATCAGCCCCAGCATTTT
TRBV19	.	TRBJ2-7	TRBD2	CASSSGLASEQYF	TGTGCCAGCTCGTCGGGACTAGCTAGCGAGCAGTACTTC
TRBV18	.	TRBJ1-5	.	CASSPPGRAGGNQPQHF	TGTGCCAGCTCACCACCAGGACGCGCGGGCGGAAATCAGCCCCAGCATTTT
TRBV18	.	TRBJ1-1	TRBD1	CASSFQGTGSGSEAFF	TGTGCCAGCTCATTTCAAGGGACAGGGAGCGGTTCTGAAGCTTTCTTT
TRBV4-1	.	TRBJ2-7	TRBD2	CASSQDPGTSDFYEQYF	TGCGCCAGCAGCCAAGATCCCGGGACTAGCGACTTCTACGAGCAGTACTTC
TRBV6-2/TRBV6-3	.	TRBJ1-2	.	CASSYKGAGSGVRYGYTF	TGTGCCAGCAGTTACAAAGGGGCAGGTTCGGGAGTTCGCTATGGCTACACCTTC
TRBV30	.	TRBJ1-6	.	CATKFRDIFPPLHF	TGTGCCACAAAATTCCGGGACATTTTCCCCCCCCTCCACTTT
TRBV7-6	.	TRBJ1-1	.	CASSRETRANTEAFF	TGTGCCAGCAGCCGCGAGACCAGGGCGAACACTGAAGCTTTCTTT
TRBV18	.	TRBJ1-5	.	CASSPRTGNQPQHF	TGTGCCAGCTCACCCCGGACTGGCAATCAGCCCCAGCATTTT
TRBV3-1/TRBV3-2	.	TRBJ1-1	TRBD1	CASSQGDSEAEAFF	TGTGCCAGCAGCCAAGGGGACAGCGAGGCTGAAGCTTTCTTT
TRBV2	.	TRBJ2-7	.	CASSSDLVTYEQYF	TGTGCCAGCAGTTCGGACCTAGTGACCTACGAGCAGTACTTC
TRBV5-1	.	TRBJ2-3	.	CASREPSSTDTQYF	TGCGCCAGCCGTGAACCCTCTAGCACAGATACGCAGTATTTT
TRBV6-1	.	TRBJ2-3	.	CASSDSRGADTQYF	TGTGCCAGCAGTGATTCCAGAGGAGCAGATACGCAGTATTTT
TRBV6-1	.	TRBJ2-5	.	CASSEPGLLQETQYF	TGTGCCAGCAGTGAACCAGGGCTCCTCCAAGAGACCCAGTACTTC